This note documents a single TCR beta chain sequence. This entry comes from a study of control samples from healthy donors and cancer patients. Clones were read by immunoSEQ multiplex PCR, and TCRdb kept only the in-frame ones, dropping some. Counted here are around 100,000 clones, just over 90% occurring once; the ten biggest clones make up under 3%. The length of the CDR3 is 14 residues. The germline CDR1 and CDR2 sequences are SQVTM and ANQGSEA. Trimming took off 4 bases at V and 6 bases at J, with 18 bases between the two ends. V gene TRBV29-1 combines with J gene TRBJ1-2, with D perhaps matching TRBD1 (6 bases). The sequenced sample consisted of blood. The receptor was derived from a woman younger than 35 in good health. CDR3 protein: CSVVPDSSLNGYTF. The CDR3 nucleotides read TGCAGCGTTGTTCCGGACAGCTCGCTGAATGGCTACACCTTC.